This T cell receptor beta chain was captured in a study of cytomegalovirus exposure and HLA in healthy donors. Overall study findings and caveats: Using the classifier, cytomegalovirus status was reportedly diagnosed with high specificity and sensitivity.

A note on this clone: Its antigen is undetermined.

With 60 Vbeta and 13 Jbeta primers, the PCR was carried out. Here immunoSEQ multiplex PCR was the method, and the copy in TCRdb shows in-frame clones only, minus some. In the table there are roughly 180,000 clones, roughly 78% of which are singletons. The CDR3 has 11 residues. CDR1 is SQVTM and CDR2 is ANQGSEA in the germline V gene. Trimming removed 4 bases at V and 3 bases at J, with 4 bases between. Healthy bone marrow donors supplied every sample. The rearrangement links TRBV29-1 to TRBJ1-3; D gene unclear. Input material: PBMCs. This receptor was identified in a woman aged 30 to 39 in good health and CMV-seronegative. CDR3 sequence reads: CSVVSGNTIYF. Here the CDR3 DNA reads TGCAGCGTTGTCAGTGGAAACACCATATATTTT.